The 19 T cell receptor beta chains below were found in one sample sequenced in a study of blood T cell repertoires in COVID-19. Sequencing used immunoSEQ multiplex PCR; TCRdb keeps in-frame clones, though not all of them. The sample consists of some 460,000 clones, 70% to 90% of them appearing once. Sequencing input: PBMCs or T cells enriched from blood (not recorded which). The receptors derive from a woman in her late teens or twenties with acute COVID-19.

This CDR3 is CASSKAHAGGLDGYTF. The CDR3 DNA follows: TGTGCCAGCAGCAAAGCCCACGCAGGGGGCCTCGATGGCTACACCTTC. The chain combines TRBV21-1 with TRBJ1-2; the table's D call of TRBD1 was not tested on the DNA. TRBV21-1 is listed as a pseudogene. The CDR3 runs 16 residues.

V usage is TRBV2 and J usage is TRBJ2-2; D is undetermined. With 5 bases removed from V and 0 bases from J, the gap between germline ends came to 16 bases. The germline gives CDR1 SNHLY, CDR2 FYNNEI. This CDR3 is 17 amino acids long. The CDR3 nucleotides are TGTGCCAGCAGTATGTCGTTGGGCAGCCCGAACACCGGGGAGCTGTTTTTT. This translates into CASSMSLGSPNTGELFF.

This clone was seen only once. The V call is TRBV5-1, the J call TRBJ1-1, with 8 bases fitting TRBD1. The J segment lost 5 bases and the V segment lost 0 bases, leaving 6 bases of the junction unmatched. The CDR3 is made up of 15 amino acids. Germline lookup yields CDR1 SGHRS and CDR2 YFSETQ. The CDR3 protein is CASSLDTRGRTEAFF. The CDR3 DNA reads TGCGCCAGCAGCTTGGATACCAGGGGGCGAACTGAAGCTTTCTTT.

The V call is TRBV5-4, the J call TRBJ2-3, with TRBD2 matching over 7 bases. CDR3 size: 16 residues. CDR1 is SGHNT, CDR2 YYREEE, per germline (reference sequence). The V segment lost 5 bases and the J segment 5 bases; nucleotides outside the gene matches: 14. The CDR3 sequence: CASSFGGGPVGDTQYF. CDR3 in DNA: TGTGCCAGCAGTTTTGGGGGAGGGCCTGTTGGAGATACGCAGTATTTT.

The chain carries TRBV19 and TRBJ1-4, with a tentative D call TRBD1 (6 bases). The germline V gene has CDR1 LNHDA and CDR2 SQIVND (reference sequence). V lost 0 bases to trimming and J lost 8 bases, with 19 bases between them. The CDR3 runs 17 residues. CDR3 region: CASSIDLGTRHREKLFF. DNA for the CDR3: TGTGCCAGTAGTATAGATCTCGGGACAAGACATCGGGAAAAACTGTTTTTT.

This clone came up once. The chain carries TRBV19 and TRBJ2-1; 8 bases match TRBD2. With V trimmed by 5 bases and J by 4 bases, 4 bases remained unmatched. Germline-derived CDR1 and CDR2 are LNHDA and SQIVND (reference sequence). This CDR3 region has 14 residues. CDR3 sequence: CASSYSGMYNEQFF. The CDR3 region has the DNA TGTGCCAGTAGTTATAGCGGGATGTACAATGAGCAGTTCTTC. The full variable domain, its missing parts supplied by reference TRBV19 and TRBJ2-1, is DGGITQSPKYLFRKEGQNVTLSCEQNLNHDAMYWYRQDPGQGLRLIYYSQIVNDFQKGDIAEGYSVSREKKESFPLTVTSAQKNPTAFYLCASSYSGMYNEQFFGPGTRLTVL.

The rearrangement links TRBV5-1 to TRBJ2-1, with 8 bases matching TRBD2. The trim removed 3 bases at V and 3 bases at J, leaving 5 bases unmatched. This CDR3 region has 15 residues. From germline, CDR1 is SGHRS and CDR2 YFSETQ. DNA of the CDR3: TGCGCCAGCAGCTCGGCGGGGGGTGACTACAATGAGCAGTTCTTC. Translating gives CASSSAGGDYNEQFF.

The chain has TRBV14 and TRBJ1-1; perhaps TRBD1 as D (5 bases). The CDR3 consists of 16 residues. Per germline, CDR1 SGHDN and CDR2 FVKESK. V was pared by 0 bases and J by 0 bases, with 11 bases between. The CDR3 is CASSQDDSSVNTEAFF. The CDR3, as DNA: TGTGCCAGCAGCCAAGACGACAGTTCGGTGAACACTGAAGCTTTCTTT.

This clone occurred a few times. The chain joins TRBV4-2 to TRBJ2-7; the D gene is possibly TRBD2 (5 bases). The germline CDR1 and CDR2 sequences are LGHNA and YNFKEQ. With 4 bases removed from V and 3 bases from J, the gap between germline ends came to 10 bases. This CDR3 is built from 13 residues. CDR3 amino acids: CASSLQTSYEQYF. Written as DNA, the CDR3 is TGTGCCAGCAGCCTCCAAACTAGCTACGAGCAGTACTTC.

V gene TRBV3-1 (or the pseudogene TRBV3-2) combines with J gene TRBJ2-7; no clear D gene. The CDR3 sequence is 15 residues long. In germline, CDR1 is LGHDT, CDR2 YNNKEL (reference sequence). With 4 bases removed from V and 5 bases from J, the gap between germline ends came to 18 bases. CDR3 DNA sequence: TGTGCCAGCAGCCTCAGCTGGGCAGTTTCCGACGAGCAGTACTTC. Translation: CASSLSWAVSDEQYF.

V gene TRBV9 combines with J gene TRBJ2-3; 14 positions match TRBD2. J gave up 2 bases and V 5 bases, and 7 bases lay outside the gene matches. This CDR3 region has 17 residues. Germline V CDR1 and CDR2: SGDLS, YYNGEE. The CDR3 DNA follows: TGTGCCAGCAGTACTGGACTAGCGGGGGGCCTCACAGATACGCAGTATTTT. Translated, it gives CASSTGLAGGLTDTQYF.

The chain couples TRBV3-1 (or the pseudogene TRBV3-2) to TRBJ2-2; TRBD1 aligns across 10 bases. Germline values: CDR1 LGHDT, CDR2 YNNKEL (reference sequence). V trimming: 4 bases; J trimming: 6 bases; junction bases outside the gene matches: 8. The CDR3 contains 16 residues. CDR3 nucleotides: TGTGCCAGCAGCCCCCGGGACAGGGGAAATGCCGGGGAGCTGTTTTTT. As protein: CASSPRDRGNAGELFF.

The chain has TRBV28 and TRBJ2-1, with D perhaps TRBD1 (6 bases). The V end lost 1 base, the J end lost 3 bases, and 10 bases lay between the germline ends. Germline V gives CDR1 MDHEN, CDR2 SYDVKM. The CDR3 is 15 residues long. CDR3 in DNA: TGTGCCAGCAGTTTATCAGGGGTACACTACAATGAGCAGTTCTTC. Its translation is CASSLSGVHYNEQFF.

The CDR3 nucleotides read TGTGCCAGTAAAACAACAGGGGGCTGGACCGGGGAGCTGTTTTTT. Its protein is CASKTTGGWTGELFF. The V and J genes are TRBV19 and TRBJ2-2; TRBD1 matches at 9 bases. V shed 7 bases and J 5 bases; nucleotides not matched to a gene: 8. CDR3 length: 15 residues. In germline, CDR1 is LNHDA, CDR2 SQIVND (reference sequence).

This rearrangement joins TRBV5-1 to TRBJ2-1; D may be TRBD1 (5 bases). CDR1 is SGHRS, CDR2 YFSETQ, per germline. The CDR3 totals 15 residues. V was pared by 2 bases and J by 8 bases, with 17 bases between. In DNA form, the CDR3 reads TGCGCCAGCAGCTTTTCAGAGTCCCTCAGGGATGAGCAGTTCTTC. Residues: CASSFSESLRDEQFF.

V is TRBV6-5 and J is TRBJ1-2; maybe TRBD1 (5 bases). CDR1 and CDR2 from the germline V gene are MNHEY and SVGAGI. The CDR3 length is 12 residues. The germline V and J ends were trimmed by 7 bases and 6 bases, with 12 bases remaining between them. CDR3 DNA sequence: TGTGCCAGCACCCGACGGGGGGATGGCTACACCTTC. It specifies CASTRRGDGYTF.

This chain links TRBV4-3 with TRBJ1-2, with 9 positions matching TRBD1. Germline V gene data show CDR1 as LGHNA and CDR2 as YSLEER. The length of the CDR3 is 14 residues. The J segment lost 7 bases and the V segment lost 4 bases, leaving 7 bases of the junction unmatched. The CDR3: CASSPSQGALGYTF. The CDR3 DNA sequence: TGCGCCAGCAGCCCCTCACAGGGGGCACTTGGCTACACCTTC.

A single count supports this clone. This chain uses TRBV10-3 with TRBJ2-3; 11 nucleotides line up with TRBD2. Trimming removed 4 bases from V and 6 bases from J; junction bases left unmatched: 9. The germline V gene has CDR1 ENHRY and CDR2 SYGVKD. The CDR3 runs 16 residues. Written as DNA, the CDR3 is TGTGCCATCAGTGCGTCCACTAGCGGGAGTGGTGATACGCAGTATTTT. It codes for CAISASTSGSGDTQYF.

The chain employs TRBV28 and TRBJ2-2; 7 bases agree with TRBD2. Trimming removed 6 bases from V and 5 bases from J; junction bases left unmatched: 9. The CDR3 is made up of 15 amino acids. The germline CDR1 and CDR2 sequences are MDHEN and SYDVKM. The DNA of the CDR3 is TGTGCCAGCAGCCCAGCGGGATTGGGGACCGGGGAGCTGTTTTTT. Its translation is CASSPAGLGTGELFF.